The clone carrying this T cell receptor beta chain was seen only a few times. Its antigen is currently unknown. These data are taken from a study of T-cell memory formation after mild COVID-19. Each CDR3 protein is one row after TCRdb ran MiXCR on the 5' RACE reads. Of 170,000 or so distinct CDR3 sequences listed, less than 40% were seen once; the top ten hold around 12%. The CDR3 runs 15 residues. The germline gives CDR1 LGHDT, CDR2 YNNKEL (reference sequence). With 1 base clipped from V and 7 bases from J, the junction kept 3 bases outside the gene matches. Overall study results and limits: Contracting CD4+ clones sat mainly in CM and EM; CD8+ in EMRA. Second-wave clones with a day 37 peak had unconfirmed SARS-CoV-2 specificity.

This sequence originates from an adult woman who had mild COVID-19 (a few samples of this study predate the infection). Cell type and time point are not known. This rearrangement joins TRBV3-1 to TRBJ2-5, with 13 bases that match TRBD2. Material: PBMCs or a T cell subset sorted from them (not recorded which). The CDR3 bases are TGTGCCAGCAGCCAAGGGACTAGCGGGGGCTCGACCCAGTACTTC. It encodes CASSQGTSGGSTQYF.